This TCR beta chain appears in the sequencing data of a study of blood T cells in healthy people across ages. Study-level results: More naive CD4+ cells and higher diversity were found in long-lived than in aged donors. The study lacked donor CMV status, which possibly confounded expanded clonotype changes. Diversity estimates drawn from one million T cells were deemed underestimates.

Primed by a sample-barcoded 5' primer and a J-beta primer mix, a second PCR proceeded for roughly 6 to 12 cycles. TCRdb fed the 5' RACE reads into MiXCR, producing one record per CDR3 protein. Seen here are about 1,400,000 distinct CDR3 sequences, roughly 59% observed once, and the top ten hold about 6.7%. Total RNA was isolated from each sample in quantities of at least 6 micrograms. Worth noting for this clonotype: Its specificity is unknown.

Sequencing was done on a sample of blood. The TCR originated in a young man in good health.

The DNA for the CDR3 is TGTGCCAGTACCATTGGAGACGATGAGCAGTTCTTC. Protein product: CASTIGDDEQFF. The V gene is TRBV19, the J gene TRBJ2-1; no clear D. With 7 bases removed from V and 8 bases from J, the gap between germline ends came to 12 bases. This CDR3 comprises 12 residues. Germline CDR1 and CDR2: LNHDA and SQIVND (reference sequence). The full variable domain, rest sourced from reference TRBV19 and TRBJ2-1, is DGGITQSPKYLFRKEGQNVTLSCEQNLNHDAMYWYRQDPGQGLRLIYYSQIVNDFQKGDIAEGYSVSREKKESFPLTVTSAQKNPTAFYLCASTIGDDEQFFGPGTRLTVL.